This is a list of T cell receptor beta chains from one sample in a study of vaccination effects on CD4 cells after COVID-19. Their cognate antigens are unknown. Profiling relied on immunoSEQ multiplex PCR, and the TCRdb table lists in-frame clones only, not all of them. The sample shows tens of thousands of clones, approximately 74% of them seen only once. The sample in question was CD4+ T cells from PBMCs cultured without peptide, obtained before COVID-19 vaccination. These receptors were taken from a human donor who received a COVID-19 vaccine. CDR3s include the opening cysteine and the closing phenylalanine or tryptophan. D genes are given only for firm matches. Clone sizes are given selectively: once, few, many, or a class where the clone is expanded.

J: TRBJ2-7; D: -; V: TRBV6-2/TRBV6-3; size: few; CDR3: CASSRTPYEQYF; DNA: TGTGCCAGCAGCAGAACCCCATACGAGCAGTACTTC
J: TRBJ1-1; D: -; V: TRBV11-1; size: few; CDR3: CASSLQQGTEAFF; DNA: TGTGCCAGCAGCTTACAACAGGGCACTGAAGCTTTCTTT
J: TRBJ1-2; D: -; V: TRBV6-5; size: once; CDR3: CASSYSGRPLKGYTF; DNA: TGTGCCAGCAGTTACTCAGGAAGGCCCCTCAAGGGCTACACCTTC
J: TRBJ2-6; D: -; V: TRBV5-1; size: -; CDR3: CASSSGANVLTF; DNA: TGCGCCAGCAGCTCTGGGGCCAACGTCCTGACTTTC
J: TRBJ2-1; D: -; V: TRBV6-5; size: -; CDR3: CASSYVASAGNEQFF; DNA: TGTGCCAGCAGTTACGTGGCTAGTGCCGGGAATGAGCAGTTCTTC
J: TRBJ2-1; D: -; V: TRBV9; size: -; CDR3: CASSVGRAGRYNEQFF; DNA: TGTGCCAGCAGCGTGGGGCGGGCGGGGCGGTACAATGAGCAGTTCTTC
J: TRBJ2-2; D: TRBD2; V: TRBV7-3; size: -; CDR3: CASRRSAGANTGELFF; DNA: TGTGCCAGCAGGCGAAGTGCGGGAGCGAACACCGGGGAGCTGTTTTTT
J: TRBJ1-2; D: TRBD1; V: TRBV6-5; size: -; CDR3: CASSRDRVYGYTF; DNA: TGTGCCAGCAGCCGGGACAGGGTGTACGGCTACACCTTC
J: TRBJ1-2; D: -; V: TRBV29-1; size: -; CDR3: CSVEAGGGYTF; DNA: TGCAGCGTTGAAGCGGGTGGCGGCTACACCTTC
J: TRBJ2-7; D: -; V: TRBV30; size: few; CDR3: CAWSIRGTGIYEQYF; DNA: TGTGCCTGGAGTATACGAGGGACTGGAATTTACGAGCAGTACTTC
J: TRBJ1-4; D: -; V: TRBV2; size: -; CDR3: CASARVVEKLFF; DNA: TGTGCCAGCGCCAGGGTCGTTGAAAAACTGTTTTTT
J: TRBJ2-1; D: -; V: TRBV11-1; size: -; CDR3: CASSLVKWGNEQFF; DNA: TGTGCCAGCAGCTTAGTGAAATGGGGCAATGAGCAGTTCTTC
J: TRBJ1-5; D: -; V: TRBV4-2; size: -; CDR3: CASSQDLRQDNQPQHF; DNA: TGTGCCAGCAGCCAAGATTTAAGACAGGATAATCAGCCCCAGCATTTT
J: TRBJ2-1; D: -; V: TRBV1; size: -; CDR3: CTSSQPINGGPGAYEQFF; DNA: TGCACCAGCAGCCAACCTATAAACGGAGGCCCCGGAGCCTATGAGCAGTTCTTC
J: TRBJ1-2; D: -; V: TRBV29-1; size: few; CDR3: CSVEGSGGGYTF; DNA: TGCAGCGTTGAAGGGTCGGGGGGTGGCTACACCTTC
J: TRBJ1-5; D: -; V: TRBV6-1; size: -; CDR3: CASSELVGGNQPQHF; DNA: TGTGCCAGCAGTGAATTGGTGGGAGGGAATCAGCCCCAGCATTTT
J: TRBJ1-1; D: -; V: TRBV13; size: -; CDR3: CASSLSIGFFMNTEAFF; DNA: TGTGCCAGCAGCTTGTCGATTGGGTTCTTCATGAACACTGAAGCTTTCTTT
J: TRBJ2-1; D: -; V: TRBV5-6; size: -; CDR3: CASLPGTAFNEQFF; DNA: TGTGCCAGCTTACCCGGGACCGCTTTCAATGAGCAGTTCTTC
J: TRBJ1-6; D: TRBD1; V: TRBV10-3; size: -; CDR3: CAIGTGASPLHF; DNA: TGTGCCATCGGGACAGGGGCGTCACCCCTCCACTTT
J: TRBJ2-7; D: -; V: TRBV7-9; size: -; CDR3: CASSSTGTVVYEQYF; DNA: TGTGCCAGCAGCTCAACTGGCACTGTTGTCTACGAGCAGTACTTC
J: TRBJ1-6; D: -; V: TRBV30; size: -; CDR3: CAWTPGGNSPLHF; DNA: TGTGCCTGGACCCCGGGGGGGAATTCACCCCTCCACTTT
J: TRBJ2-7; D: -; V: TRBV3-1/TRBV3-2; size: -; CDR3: CASSYLAYEQYF; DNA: TGTGCCAGCAGCTACCTAGCTTACGAGCAGTACTTC
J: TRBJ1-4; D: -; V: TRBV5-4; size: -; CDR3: CASSLFGGVDEKLFF; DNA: TGTGCCAGCAGCTTGTTCGGGGGGGTGGATGAAAAACTGTTTTTT
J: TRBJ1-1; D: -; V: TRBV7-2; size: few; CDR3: CASSTTAGRAEAFF; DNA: TGTGCCAGCAGTACCACGGCGGGGAGGGCTGAAGCTTTCTTT
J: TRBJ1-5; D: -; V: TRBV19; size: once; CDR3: CASSPQVSNQPQHF; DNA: TGTGCCAGTAGTCCACAGGTTAGCAATCAGCCCCAGCATTTT
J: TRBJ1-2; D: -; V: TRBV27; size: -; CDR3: CASVRNLGAGGGYTF; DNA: TGTGCCAGCGTAAGAAACCTCGGGGCGGGAGGTGGCTACACCTTC
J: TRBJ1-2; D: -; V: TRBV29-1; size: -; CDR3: CSVLDSRGYTF; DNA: TGCAGCGTTCTGGACAGCCGGGGCTACACCTTC
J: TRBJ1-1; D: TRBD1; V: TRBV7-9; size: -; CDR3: CASSPRGSLNTEAFF; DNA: TGTGCCAGCAGCCCCAGGGGGAGCCTGAACACTGAAGCTTTCTTT
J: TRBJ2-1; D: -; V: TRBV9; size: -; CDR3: CASSVASMTSNEQFF; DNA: TGTGCCAGCAGCGTAGCCTCGATGACCAGTAATGAGCAGTTCTTC
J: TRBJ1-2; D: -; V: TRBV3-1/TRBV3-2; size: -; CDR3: CASSQDGLGHYTF; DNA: TGTGCCAGCAGCCAAGATGGGTTGGGGCACTACACCTTC
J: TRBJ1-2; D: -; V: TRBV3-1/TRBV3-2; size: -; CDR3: CASSQVGERSGYTF; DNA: TGTGCCAGCAGCCAAGTAGGAGAGAGGTCGGGCTACACCTTC
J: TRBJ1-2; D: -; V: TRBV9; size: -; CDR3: CASSTQGNYYGYTF; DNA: TGTGCCAGCAGCACACAGGGTAATTACTATGGCTACACCTTC
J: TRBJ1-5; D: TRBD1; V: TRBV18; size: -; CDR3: CASSAGQGTNQPQHF; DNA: TGTGCCAGCTCAGCGGGACAGGGAACGAATCAGCCCCAGCATTTT
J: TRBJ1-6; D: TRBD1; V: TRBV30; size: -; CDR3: CAWIGDRGSSYNSPLHF; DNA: TGTGCCTGGATAGGGGACAGGGGAAGCTCCTATAATTCACCCCTCCACTTT
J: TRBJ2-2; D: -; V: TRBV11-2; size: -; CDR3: CASSPGANTGELFF; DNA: TGTGCCAGCAGCCCAGGAGCGAACACCGGGGAGCTGTTTTTT
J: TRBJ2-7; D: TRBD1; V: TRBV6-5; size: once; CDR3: CASSKLRGSSYEQYF; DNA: TGTGCCAGCAGTAAACTCAGGGGGTCTTCCTACGAGCAGTACTTC
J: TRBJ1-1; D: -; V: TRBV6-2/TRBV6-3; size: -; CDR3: CASSRGALRTEAFF; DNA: TGTGCCAGCAGTCGGGGGGCGCTGAGAACTGAAGCTTTCTTT
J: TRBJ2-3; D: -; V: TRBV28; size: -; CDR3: CASRPSTDTQYF; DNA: TGTGCCAGCAGGCCCAGCACAGATACGCAGTATTTT
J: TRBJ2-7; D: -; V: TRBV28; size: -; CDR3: CASSYREVVYEQYF; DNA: TGTGCCAGCAGCTACAGGGAGGTGGTCTACGAGCAGTACTTC
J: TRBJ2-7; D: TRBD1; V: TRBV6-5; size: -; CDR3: CASSPGQDGYEQYF; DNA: TGTGCCAGCAGCCCGGGACAGGACGGCTACGAGCAGTACTTC
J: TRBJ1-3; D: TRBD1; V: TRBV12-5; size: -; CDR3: CASGLGTGQGNTIYF; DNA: TGTGCTAGTGGTTTGGGGACAGGGCAAGGAAACACCATATATTTT